These 19 T cell receptor beta chains originate from one sample sequenced in a study of identical twins. TCRdb reprocessed the 5' RACE reads via MiXCR and lists one record per CDR3 protein. Altogether approximately 680,000 distinct CDR3 sequences are present, about 7.1% being singletons, with the ten largest covering 1.5% to 2%. These data were likewise used in another study, on yellow fever vaccine responses in identical twins.

Sequenced material: PBMCs. Receptor source: a woman aged 18-35 years in good health.

This clonotype has a count of ten or more. The chain combines TRBV20-1 with TRBJ2-7, with 8 bases that match TRBD1. Germline V gives CDR1 DFQATT, CDR2 SNEGSKA (reference sequence). The CDR3 extends over 12 amino acids. The ends lost 6 bases at V and 2 bases at J; junction bases unmatched: 3. The CDR3 sequence: CSARTGPYEQYF. Written as DNA, the CDR3 is TGCAGTGCCCGGACAGGGCCCTACGAGCAGTACTTC.

The chain joins TRBV4-1 to TRBJ1-1, with a tentative D call TRBD1 (5 bases). V was cut by 2 bases and J by 0 bases, with 19 bases left in between. Germline lookup yields CDR1 MGHRA and CDR2 YSYEKL. The CDR3 totals 18 residues. CDR3 nucleotides: TGCGCCAGCAGCCAACCGATATATCGCGGGGACTTGAACACTGAAGCTTTCTTT. Amino acid sequence: CASSQPIYRGDLNTEAFF.

This clonotype was seen repeatedly, ten times or more. This CDR3 is CATPPPVSGANVLTF. The DNA of the CDR3 is TGTGCCACCCCCCCACCGGTATCTGGGGCCAACGTCCTGACTTTC. The J gene is TRBJ2-6, the V gene TRBV7-9; no clear D gene. V was shortened by 10 bases and J by 1 base, with 14 bases between the two germline ends. Per the germline V gene, CDR1 is SEHNR and CDR2 is FQNEAQ (reference sequence). The CDR3 is made up of 15 amino acids.

The rearrangement uses TRBV3-1 and TRBJ2-1; D possibly corresponds to TRBD2 (7 bases). Germline loops: CDR1 LGHDT, CDR2 YNNKEL (reference sequence). Trimming removed 4 bases at V and 6 bases at J, with 16 bases between. This CDR3 contains 15 residues. The chain's CDR3 is CASSRFGGGANEQFF. As DNA, the CDR3 is TGTGCCAGCAGCCGTTTTGGGGGGGGGGCCAATGAGCAGTTCTTC.

The V gene is TRBV7-9, the J gene TRBJ2-3; D is possibly TRBD1 or TRBD2 (7 bases each). Trimming took off 6 bases at V and 6 bases at J, with 19 bases between the two ends. This CDR3 spans 15 amino acids. The germline V gene encodes CDR1 SEHNR and CDR2 FQNEAQ (reference sequence). The CDR3, as DNA: TGTGCCAGCAGGTTACTAGCGATACAGGGGGATACGCAGTATTTT. Protein: CASRLLAIQGDTQYF.

The chain employs TRBV29-1 and TRBJ2-5, with D unclear. The germline gives CDR1 SQVTM, CDR2 ANQGSEA. This CDR3 has 12 residues. V was trimmed by 6 bases and J by 2 bases, leaving 10 bases between them. CDR3 protein: CSVNHGQETQYF. DNA for the CDR3: TGCAGCGTAAACCATGGACAAGAGACCCAGTACTTC. The full variable domain, completed using reference TRBV29-1 and TRBJ2-5, is SAVISQKPSRDICQRGTSLTIQCQVDSQVTMMFWYRQQPGQSLTLIATANQGSEATYESGFVIDKFPISRPNLTFSTLTVSNMSPEDSSIYLCSVNHGQETQYFGPGTRLLVL.

At least ten counts were recorded for this clonotype. The J gene is TRBJ2-2, the V gene TRBV29-1; no reliable D call. Trimming shortened V by 4 bases and J by 4 bases, and 7 bases separated the two germline ends. CDR1 is SQVTM, CDR2 ANQGSEA, per germline. The length of the CDR3 is 12 residues. CDR3 in amino acids: CSVVLGTGELFF. In DNA form, the CDR3 reads TGCAGCGTTGTTCTAGGCACCGGGGAGCTGTTTTTT.

This clonotype was observed a few times. The genes are TRBV5-1 and TRBJ1-2; D is perhaps TRBD1 (6 bases). CDR3 size: 14 residues. Trimming stripped 0 bases from V and 8 bases from J, with 14 bases between. CDR1 is SGHRS, CDR2 YFSETQ, per germline. CDR3 sequence (DNA): TGCGCCAGCAGCTTGGAGACAGGATTGGGCGGCTACACCTTC. Protein sequence: CASSLETGLGGYTF.

The chain employs TRBV27 and TRBJ1-2; the D is unclear. Trimming removed 5 bases at V and 4 bases at J, with 14 bases between. This CDR3 region has 14 residues. CDR1 MNHEY and CDR2 SMNVEV come from the germline V gene (reference sequence). CDR3 sequence reads: CASSPRTDLYGYTF. The CDR3 DNA reads TGTGCCAGCAGTCCACGGACGGACCTCTATGGCTACACCTTC.

The chain uses TRBV20-1 and TRBJ1-2, with unresolved D. This CDR3 region has 13 residues. Germline V gene data show CDR1 as DFQATT and CDR2 as SNEGSKA (reference sequence). Trimming took 1 base from V and 5 from J, leaving 11 bases between them. The CDR3 here is CSARGDSWYGYTF. CDR3 DNA: TGCAGTGCTAGAGGAGACTCATGGTATGGCTACACCTTC.

This clonotype occurred a few times. CDR3 sequence (DNA): TGTGCCATCAGTGAGTCGAGAGAGGGGGCAGGCTACACCTTC. Translated: CAISESREGAGYTF. The chain has TRBV10-3 and TRBJ1-2; 7 nucleotides align to TRBD1. Germline CDR1 ENHRY, CDR2 SYGVKD. Trimming cost V 0 bases and J 8 bases; bases outside gene matches: 6. CDR3 size: 14 residues.

The V gene is TRBV10-3, the J gene TRBJ1-1, with 7 bases that match TRBD1. The CDR3 is made up of 16 amino acids. Germline V CDR1 and CDR2: ENHRY, SYGVKD. The ends lost 6 bases at V and 1 base at J; junction bases unmatched: 11. The CDR3 nucleotides read TGTGCCATCAGACCTGGGACAGAGAAGGGGAACACTGAAGCTTTCTTT. It translates to CAIRPGTEKGNTEAFF.

The J gene is TRBJ1-1, the V gene TRBV28; D remains unclear. The V end lost 3 bases, the J end lost 7 bases, and 6 bases lay between the germline ends. Germline-derived CDR1 and CDR2 are MDHEN and SYDVKM. The CDR3 loop spans 11 amino acids. CDR3 DNA: TGTGCCAGCAGTTTTCGAGTTGAAGCTTTCTTT. Protein sequence: CASSFRVEAFF.

This clonotype was detected a few times. The J gene is TRBJ2-1, the V gene TRBV4-1, with D possibly being TRBD2 (7 bases). The CDR3 extends over 16 amino acids. Germline-derived CDR1 and CDR2 are MGHRA and YSYEKL. V lost 0 bases and J 9 bases, leaving 18 bases between the germline ends. In DNA form, the CDR3 reads TGCGCCAGCAGCCAAGATGGGGGGGCTAGCACCAGTGAGCAGTTCTTC. This gives the protein CASSQDGGASTSEQFF.

This clonotype was seen only a few times. V usage is TRBV7-8 and J usage is TRBJ2-7; D unresolved. Germline V gene sequence: CDR1 SGHVS, CDR2 FQNEAQ. The CDR3 consists of 12 residues. Between the trimmed V and J ends, which lost 4 bases and 7 bases, there was a span of 11 bases. CDR3 loop: CASSSPLEEQYF. Written as DNA, the CDR3 is TGTGCCAGCAGCTCGCCTTTAGAGGAGCAGTACTTC.

Many counts were recorded for this clonotype. The chain employs TRBV20-1 and TRBJ2-7, with 15 positions matching TRBD2. J lost 7 bases, V lost 3 bases, and 19 bases had no gene match. This CDR3 has 19 amino acids. From germline, CDR1 is DFQATT and CDR2 SNEGSKA (reference sequence). The CDR3 region has the DNA TGCAGTGCTAGGGACAGGGTCGGGACTAGCGGGAGGAGGAATCCGGAGCAGTACTTC. Translation gives CSARDRVGTSGRRNPEQYF.

V usage is TRBV15 and J usage is TRBJ2-1; D might be TRBD2 (5 bases). V was shortened by 4 bases and J by 0 bases, with 10 bases between the two germline ends. The length of the CDR3 is 15 residues. Germline CDR1 and CDR2: LNHNV and YYDKDF (reference sequence). The CDR3: CATSKADASYNEQFF. CDR3 bases: TGTGCCACCAGCAAAGCGGACGCCTCCTACAATGAGCAGTTCTTC.

There are a few counts of this clonotype. The V gene is TRBV20-1, the J gene TRBJ1-3, with TRBD1 matching over 7 bases. The CDR3 sequence is 15 residues long. The V and J ends lost 6 bases and 0 bases, in that order; junction bases with no gene match: 8. Germline lookup yields CDR1 DFQATT and CDR2 SNEGSKA (reference sequence). The CDR3 bases are TGCAGTGCGGAGGGACAGCCGCTCTCTGGAAACACCATATATTTT. Translation: CSAEGQPLSGNTIYF.

V gene TRBV7-2 combines with J gene TRBJ2-7, with D possibly matching TRBD1 (6 bases). V lost 5 bases and J 1 base, leaving 12 bases between the germline ends. The germline gives CDR1 SGHTA, CDR2 FQGNSA. The CDR3 loop spans 14 amino acids. CDR3 loop: CASSQDRISYEQYF. The CDR3 DNA follows: TGTGCCAGCAGCCAGGACAGAATATCCTACGAGCAGTACTTC.